Below, 19 T cell receptor beta chains from the same sample are listed, as sequenced in a study of T cells in Graves' hyperthyroidism and ophthalmopathy. Authors of the study amplified TCR beta CDR3 regions from RNA transcripts. TCR CDR3 regions were first amplified by RT-PCR with HTBI primers. Using its own MiXCR run on the multiplex PCR reads, TCRdb lists one record per CDR3 protein. Among approximately 560,000 distinct CDR3 sequences, around 16% were seen once, and the ten largest hold about 7%. Sequencing was done on a sample of blood. These receptors were taken from a woman aged 25 to 39 with Graves' hyperthyroidism.

This clonotype appeared once. This chain links TRBV3-1 with TRBJ2-7; 12 bases match TRBD2. Germline V gives CDR1 LGHDT, CDR2 YNNKEL (reference sequence). The CDR3 has 16 amino acids. The trim removed 1 base at V and 5 bases at J, leaving 6 bases unmatched. CDR3: CASSQGRTSGIHEQYF. The CDR3 nucleotides read TGTGCCAGCAGCCAAGGAAGGACTAGCGGGATCCACGAGCAGTACTTC.

This clonotype was counted between two and nine times. The chain is built from TRBV7-9 and TRBJ1-1, with D uncertain. The CDR3 loop spans 14 amino acids. Germline-derived CDR1 and CDR2 are SEHNR and FQNEAQ (reference sequence). Trimming removed 3 bases from V and 0 bases from J, with 8 bases in between. CDR3 sequence (DNA): TGTGCCAGCAGCTTGATTAGCCTGAACACTGAAGCTTTCTTT. This codes for CASSLISLNTEAFF.

This clonotype was recorded many times. The J gene is TRBJ1-3, the V gene TRBV7-8; D ambiguous. The CDR3 spans 16 residues. V lost 0 bases, J lost 1 base, and 10 bases lay in between. CDR1 is SGHVS, CDR2 FQNEAQ, per germline. The CDR3: CASSLAAPSSGNTIYF. The CDR3 DNA is TGTGCCAGCAGCTTAGCGGCACCCAGTTCTGGAAACACCATATATTTT.

At least ten counts were recorded for this clonotype. The rearrangement uses TRBV6-5 and TRBJ2-7, with D possibly TRBD2 on 6 matching bases. Germline V gene lookup returns CDR1 MNHEY and CDR2 SVGAGI. V dropped 4 bases and J dropped 6 bases, with 7 bases sitting between them. The CDR3 contains 11 residues. DNA for the CDR3: TGTGCCAGCAGTTCGGGGGTCGAGCAGTACTTC. Protein product: CASSSGVEQYF.

The rearrangement joins TRBV6-5 to TRBJ1-1, with 9 bases lining up with TRBD1. Trimming cost V 1 base and J 0 bases; bases outside gene matches: 6. CDR1 is MNHEY, CDR2 SVGAGI, per germline. CDR3 length: 17 residues. This chain's CDR3 is CASSYYVGTGMNTEAFF. The DNA of the CDR3 is TGTGCCAGCAGTTACTACGTCGGGACAGGGATGAACACTGAAGCTTTCTTT.

This sequence joins TRBV12-3 or TRBV12-4 and TRBJ2-2; no definite D call. V lost 2 bases and J 3 bases, leaving 7 bases between the germline ends. The CDR3 covers 14 residues. CDR3: CASSLSVDTGELFF. The CDR3 nucleotides are TGTGCCAGCAGTTTAAGTGTCGACACCGGGGAGCTGTTTTTT.

This clonotype was picked up many times. The chain combines TRBV19 with TRBJ2-1; the D gene is possibly TRBD1 (5 bases). Trimming shortened V by 3 bases and J by 5 bases, and 17 bases separated the two germline ends. CDR3 length: 16 amino acids. Germline V gene lookup returns CDR1 LNHDA and CDR2 SQIVND (reference sequence). The CDR3 spells CASSMGRHGANNEQFF. The CDR3 nucleotides read TGTGCCAGTAGTATGGGGCGGCATGGGGCTAACAATGAGCAGTTCTTC. The full variable domain, its missing parts supplied by reference TRBV19 and TRBJ2-1, is DGGITQSPKYLFRKEGQNVTLSCEQNLNHDAMYWYRQDPGQGLRLIYYSQIVNDFQKGDIAEGYSVSREKKESFPLTVTSAQKNPTAFYLCASSMGRHGANNEQFFGPGTRLTVL.

Turning to this clonotype: A much larger clone lies a single base off, so this may be a read error. The chain employs TRBV11-1 and TRBJ2-7, with a weak D call TRBD1 (5 bases). Looked up from germline, CDR1 is SGHAT and CDR2 is FQDESV (reference sequence). The CDR3 consists of 16 residues. V shed 1 base and J shed 3 bases, with 16 bases lying between them. The CDR3 region has the DNA TGTGCCAGCAGCTTAGTAGGGGTCGGGCCCCTCTACGAGCAGTACTTC. Translated: CASSLVGVGPLYEQYF.

This clonotype was counted many times. This chain joins TRBV28 and TRBJ1-1; TRBD1 aligns across 10 bases. Germline V lookup: CDR1 MDHEN, CDR2 SYDVKM. V lost 5 bases and J lost 4; bases outside the gene matches: 4. This CDR3 contains 14 residues. CDR3 amino acids: CASSLGTGVTEAFF. CDR3 DNA: TGTGCCAGCAGTCTAGGGACAGGGGTCACTGAAGCTTTCTTT.

This clonotype was counted many times. The chain recombines TRBV28 with TRBJ2-7, with D unclear. CDR3 length: 12 residues. Germline CDR1 and CDR2: MDHEN and SYDVKM. The ends were cut back, 2 bases at V and 4 bases at J, with 6 bases in the middle. CDR3 region: CASSLPGYEQYF. For the CDR3, the DNA is TGTGCCAGCAGTTTACCCGGTTACGAGCAGTACTTC.

The chain has TRBV20-1 and TRBJ2-1; D call uncertain. Germline lookup yields CDR1 DFQATT and CDR2 SNEGSKA (reference sequence). This CDR3 contains 16 residues. V dropped 0 bases and J dropped 0 bases, with 12 bases sitting between them. The CDR3 here is CSARDSARLSYNEQFF. The CDR3 region has the DNA TGCAGTGCTAGAGATTCGGCGCGGCTCTCCTACAATGAGCAGTTCTTC.

This clonotype has only a few counts. The chain is built from TRBV20-1 and TRBJ2-7, with D perhaps matching TRBD1 (6 bases). The CDR3 extends over 14 amino acids. Germline loops: CDR1 DFQATT, CDR2 SNEGSKA (reference sequence). Trimming took off 5 bases at V and 3 bases at J, with 17 bases between the two ends. The CDR3 nucleotides are TGCAGTGCTTTCCGGGACACAGTGCTCTACGAGCAGTACTTC. The encoded protein is CSAFRDTVLYEQYF.

In this sample, this clonotype turned up once. The chain links TRBV18 to TRBJ1-2; TRBD1 aligns across 9 bases. CDR3 length equals 17 residues. Trimming at V came to 3 bases and at J to 2 bases, leaving 10 bases not matched to a gene. CDR1 KGHSH and CDR2 LQKENI come from the germline V gene. The CDR3 bases are TGTGCCAGCTCACCTCAGGACAGGGGAACCCCAAACTATGGCTACACCTTC. This sequence encodes CASSPQDRGTPNYGYTF.

This clonotype was detected many times. The chain links TRBV7-9 to TRBJ2-7; TRBD1 matches at 7 bases. V was clipped by 4 bases and J by 1 base; unmatched bases: 4. From germline, CDR1 is SEHNR and CDR2 FQNEAQ (reference sequence). This CDR3 contains 14 residues. CDR3 loop: CASSSPGQSYEQYF. The CDR3 nucleotides are TGTGCCAGCAGCTCCCCGGGACAGTCCTACGAGCAGTACTTC.

This sequence joins TRBV18 and TRBJ1-2; 8 bases are shared with TRBD1. The CDR3 runs 15 residues. Looked up from germline, CDR1 is KGHSH and CDR2 is LQKENI. Trimming at V came to 2 bases and at J to 5 bases, leaving 7 bases not matched to a gene. CDR3 loop: CASSPRQGQEYGYTF. The CDR3 DNA reads as TGTGCCAGCTCACCAAGACAGGGACAGGAATATGGCTACACCTTC.

This clonotype was recorded at least ten times. The chain joins TRBV12-3 or TRBV12-4 to TRBJ2-7; 11 nucleotides align to TRBD2. The CDR3 is made up of 16 amino acids. Losses at the gene ends were 5 bases for V and 2 bases for J; bases not matched to a gene: 8. CDR3 amino acids: CASSTPGLAVTYEQYF. The CDR3 DNA reads TGTGCCAGCAGTACCCCGGGACTAGCGGTCACCTACGAGCAGTACTTC.

This clonotype was seen many times. CDR3 DNA: TGTGCCAGCAGGGGACTCGGGCTAGCCAAAAACATTCAGTACTTC. This codes for CASRGLGLAKNIQYF. The chain combines TRBV7-2 with TRBJ2-4; tentative D call: TRBD2 (6 bases). Germline lookup yields CDR1 SGHTA and CDR2 FQGNSA. The length of the CDR3 is 15 residues. The V end was cut by 6 bases, the J end by 0 bases, with 12 bases between. Complete variable domain (other parts from reference TRBV7-2 and TRBJ2-4): GAGVSQSPSNKVTEKGKDVELRCDPISGHTALYWYRQSLGQGLEFLIYFQGNSAPDKSGLPSDRFSAERTGGSVSTLTIQRTQQEDSAVYLCASRGLGLAKNIQYFGAGTRLSVL.

A few counts support this clonotype. The chain links TRBV4-3 to TRBJ2-1, with 12 bases identical to TRBD2. The CDR3 has 16 residues. Per the germline V gene, CDR1 is LGHNA and CDR2 is YSLEER. J lost 9 bases, V lost 0 bases, and 6 bases had no gene match. The CDR3 loop is CASSQEGLAGFSEQFF. CDR3 DNA: TGCGCCAGCAGCCAAGAAGGACTAGCGGGATTCAGTGAGCAGTTCTTC.

This clonotype came up a few times. The V gene is TRBV7-9, the J gene TRBJ1-2, with no clear D. Trimming cost V 5 bases and J 5 bases, with 15 bases left between them. Germline CDR1 is SEHNR and CDR2 is FQNEAQ (reference sequence). This CDR3 spans 14 amino acids. The CDR3 protein is CASSGQTKAYGYTF. The CDR3 nucleotides read TGTGCCAGCAGCGGGCAGACCAAAGCTTATGGCTACACCTTC.